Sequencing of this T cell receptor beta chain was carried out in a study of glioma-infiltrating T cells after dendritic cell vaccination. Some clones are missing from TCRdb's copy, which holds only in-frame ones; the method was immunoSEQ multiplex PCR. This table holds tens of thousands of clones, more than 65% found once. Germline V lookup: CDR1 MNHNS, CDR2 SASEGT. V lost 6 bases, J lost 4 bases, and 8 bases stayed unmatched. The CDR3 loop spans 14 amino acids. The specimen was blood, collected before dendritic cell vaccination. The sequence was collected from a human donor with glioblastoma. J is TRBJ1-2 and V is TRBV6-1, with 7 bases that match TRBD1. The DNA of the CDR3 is TGTGCCAGCAGGGGGTTGACAGGGCTCTATGGCTACACCTTC. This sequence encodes CASRGLTGLYGYTF.